Listed below are T cell receptor beta chains from one sample, sequenced in a study of blood T cell repertoires in COVID-19. Here immunoSEQ multiplex PCR was the method, and the copy in TCRdb shows in-frame clones only, minus some. The data show approximately 220,000 clones, over 80% seen once. Input material: peripheral blood. The receptor set was obtained from a man aged 35 to 55 with acute or convalescent COVID-19. The CDR3 runs from the conserved cysteine through the conserved F or W. D genes are given only for firm matches. Clone size is shown for a subset of rows, as once, few, many or a class of expanded clone.

TGTGCCAGCAGCTTGCTGGGCGGGAGGGTTTACAATGAGCAGTTCTTC	CASSLLGGRVYNEQFF	16	.	TRBV7-6	TRBJ2-1	TRBD2
TGTGCCAGCAGCCAAGAACGTAGAGGCTACACCTTC	CASSQERRGYTF	12	.	TRBV3-1/TRBV3-2	TRBJ1-2	.
TGCGCCAGCAGCTTGAGCCAGGCAGTTTCCACCGGGGAGCTGTTTTTT	CASSLSQAVSTGELFF	16	.	TRBV5-1	TRBJ2-2	.
TGCGCCAGCAGCTTGGGGCCCCAGGACACTGAAGCTTTCTTT	CASSLGPQDTEAFF	14	.	TRBV5-1	TRBJ1-1	.
TGTGCCATCAGGACAGAAACTAACTATGGCTACACCTTC	CAIRTETNYGYTF	13	once	TRBV10-3	TRBJ1-2	.
TGTGCCAGCAGCCATCCACGACAGGGGGGGTCCGGGGAGCTGTTTTTT	CASSHPRQGGSGELFF	16	once	TRBV6-2/TRBV6-3	TRBJ2-2	TRBD1
TGTGCCAGCACCCGGACAGGGGGCACTGAAGCTTTCTTT	CASTRTGGTEAFF	13	.	TRBV2	TRBJ1-1	TRBD1
TGTGCCAGCAGCTTAGGAAGCGGGGATGACTATGGCTACACCTTC	CASSLGSGDDYGYTF	15	.	TRBV7-8	TRBJ1-2	.
TGCAGCGTACAGAACTTGGCTGGAAACACCATATATTTT	CSVQNLAGNTIYF	13	.	TRBV29-1	TRBJ1-3	.
TGTGCCTGGAGTGCCTTGGACAGTGCCTACAATGAGCAGTTCTTC	CAWSALDSAYNEQFF	15	.	TRBV30	TRBJ2-1	.
TGTGCCAGCAGCGTAGGTTGGACAGGGTCGAACACTGAAGCTTTCTTT	CASSVGWTGSNTEAFF	16	.	TRBV9	TRBJ1-1	TRBD1
TGTGCCAGCAGCCAATCTCTGGGACTCAATGAGCAGTTCTTC	CASSQSLGLNEQFF	14	once	TRBV5-8	TRBJ2-1	.
TGTGCCTCCTGGGGGGGAAGGTCCTACGAGCAGTACTTC	CASWGGRSYEQYF	13	few	TRBV10-3	TRBJ2-7	TRBD2
TGTGCCAGCATCCCTCCGGGATATTCTAACGAGCAGTACTTC	CASIPPGYSNEQYF	14	.	TRBV5-5	TRBJ2-7	.
TGTGCCAGCAGCCAAGATCTAGAGACTAGCGGGATGCTAGATACGCAGTATTTT	CASSQDLETSGMLDTQYF	18	.	TRBV4-2	TRBJ2-3	TRBD2
TGTGCCTGGAGTCTTTGGGAAGGCGGGATCCCTGAAGCTTTCTTT	CAWSLWEGGIPEAFF	15	.	TRBV30	TRBJ1-1	.
TGCGCCAGCAGTGAGTCGAGTAGCGGGGCCAGCACAGATACGCAGTATTTT	CASSESSSGASTDTQYF	17	once	TRBV10-1	TRBJ2-3	TRBD2
TGTGCCAGCAGCACCTCCGGGACAGGGCTAGAGACAGATACGCAGTATTTT	CASSTSGTGLETDTQYF	17	.	TRBV11-2	TRBJ2-3	TRBD1
TGTGCCAGCAAGCAAGGAGACTATGGCTACACCTTC	CASKQGDYGYTF	12	.	TRBV2	TRBJ1-2	.
TGTGCCAGTAGTATTGGGACTCCCTCTCGGCCCGGGGAGCTGTTTTTT	CASSIGTPSRPGELFF	16	once	TRBV19	TRBJ2-2	.
TGTGCCATCAAACTGAGCGAGCAGGGCAGTGGCTACACCTTC	CAIKLSEQGSGYTF	14	.	TRBV10-3	TRBJ1-2	.
TGTGCCAGCAGCCCCGATGGAGGTGACGACTCACCCCTCCACTTT	CASSPDGGDDSPLHF	15	.	TRBV7-3	TRBJ1-6	.
TGTGCCTGGGGCCTGGTTAGGGAGGACACTGAAGCTTTCTTT	CAWGLVREDTEAFF	14	.	TRBV30	TRBJ1-1	.
TGTGCCAGCAGTCGAGGGCTCGTATACAATGAGCAGTTCTTC	CASSRGLVYNEQFF	14	.	TRBV6-5	TRBJ2-1	.
TGTGCCAGCAGTGACAGGGCAGATTCACCCCTCCACTTT	CASSDRADSPLHF	13	.	TRBV25-1	TRBJ1-6	.
TGTGCCAGCAGCCTACGGGACAGAGCTAACTATGGCTACACCTTC	CASSLRDRANYGYTF	15	.	TRBV5-6	TRBJ1-2	TRBD1
TGCAGTGCTAGTCGGGGGGTCAATCAGCCCCAGCATTTT	CSASRGVNQPQHF	13	.	TRBV20-1	TRBJ1-5	.
TGTGCCAGCAGTAAGGGACAGGGGGGAGGCTACACCTTC	CASSKGQGGGYTF	13	.	TRBV27	TRBJ1-2	TRBD1
TGTGCCAGCAGCTTATCTCCTAGGTCAGGCGGGAGCAATGAGCAGTTCTTC	CASSLSPRSGGSNEQFF	17	.	TRBV7-8	TRBJ2-1	TRBD2
TGTGCCAGCAGCGTAGGACAGGCACCCTCCTACGAGCAGTACTTC	CASSVGQAPSYEQYF	15	.	TRBV9	TRBJ2-7	.
TGTGCCAGCAGTCAGGGGACAGGTAGTCTTAACTCTGGAAACACCATATATTTT	CASSQGTGSLNSGNTIYF	18	.	TRBV7-2	TRBJ1-3	TRBD1
TGTGCCAGCAGCCAAGTAGCGGGAGCCTTCTACAATGAGCAGTTCTTC	CASSQVAGAFYNEQFF	16	.	TRBV14	TRBJ2-1	TRBD2
TGTGCCTGGAGCTCTGATGCTGCGGGACCAAAACTGTTTTTT	CAWSSDAAGPKLFF	14	once	TRBV30	TRBJ1-4	.
TGTGCCAGCAGCTTTAACACAGGGGCCCGTTCCTATGGCTACACCTTC	CASSFNTGARSYGYTF	16	.	TRBV7-9	TRBJ1-2	TRBD1
TGTGCCAGCAGCTTCCAAAGCTGGACAGGGAGGGGATCTTATGCTTTCTTT	CASSFQSWTGRGSYAFF	17	few	TRBV7-2	TRBJ1-1	TRBD1
TGTGCCAGCAGAGCCACAGGGATCACTGAAGCTTTCTTT	CASRATGITEAFF	13	.	TRBV7-9	TRBJ1-1	.
TGCGCCAGCAGCTTGACCTCGGGGCAGGGAGGATATGGCAATCAGCCCCAGCATTTT	CASSLTSGQGGYGNQPQHF	19	.	TRBV5-1	TRBJ1-5	.
TGCAGCGCACAGACAGGTTTCACTGAAGCTTTCTTT	CSAQTGFTEAFF	12	once	TRBV29-1	TRBJ1-1	.
TGTGCCAGCAGCCAACCGGGACAGGGGGCGCGGGGCTACGAGCAGTACTTC	CASSQPGQGARGYEQYF	17	.	TRBV7-9	TRBJ2-7	TRBD1
TGTGCCAGCAGTGAAGAATGGAGGTCCTCTGAAGCTTTCTTT	CASSEEWRSSEAFF	14	.	TRBV6-4	TRBJ1-1	.
TGTGCCAGCAGCTTAATGCCTAGCAGGAACAATGAGCAGTTCTTC	CASSLMPSRNNEQFF	15	few	TRBV7-3	TRBJ2-1	.
TGTGCCAGTAGTATTTCAGGGGGCGCGGGCAATCAGCCCCAGCATTTT	CASSISGGAGNQPQHF	16	.	TRBV19	TRBJ1-5	TRBD1
TGTGCCACCCGTTGGGTAGCGGGCCACAATGAGCAGTTCTTC	CATRWVAGHNEQFF	14	few	TRBV10-3	TRBJ2-1	TRBD2
TGCGCCAGCAGCTCTGGCGACAGGGTGAACGAGCAGTACTTC	CASSSGDRVNEQYF	14	.	TRBV5-1	TRBJ2-7	TRBD1
TGTGCCAGCAGCTTAGGCGGGGCACGAGGAGCCGAGCAGTACTTC	CASSLGGARGAEQYF	15	.	TRBV7-2	TRBJ2-7	.
TGTGCCACCAGTGATTTGACTACTAACCGGCAGTATTTT	CATSDLTTNRQYF	13	.	TRBV24-1	TRBJ2-3	.
TGTGCCAGCTCAGCGGGACAGGGGCCCGGCGGGGAGCTGTTTTTT	CASSAGQGPGGELFF	15	few	TRBV18	TRBJ2-2	TRBD1
TGTGCCAGCAGGCGGGGAGGGGTGGACGAGCAGTACTTC	CASRRGGVDEQYF	13	.	TRBV7-2	TRBJ2-7	TRBD2
TGCAGCGTTGTTCCGGGACAGGGACCACTCTACGAGCAGTACTTC	CSVVPGQGPLYEQYF	15	few	TRBV29-1	TRBJ2-7	TRBD1
TGCGCCAGCAGCCGAATCCGGGGGGTCTCTGGGGCCAACGTCCTGACTTTC	CASSRIRGVSGANVLTF	17	.	TRBV5-1	TRBJ2-6	TRBD2
TGCAGCGTTGTCCTGGGGGCTGAAGGTGAGCAGTTCTTC	CSVVLGAEGEQFF	13	few	TRBV29-1	TRBJ2-1	.
TGCAGCGTTGAAGATCGCTCTAGCGGGGGGGGTGGCTACAATGAGCAGTTCTTC	CSVEDRSSGGGGYNEQFF	18	.	TRBV29-1	TRBJ2-1	TRBD2
TGTGCCAGTAGTACCCCGACAGGGTACACTGAAGCTTTCTTT	CASSTPTGYTEAFF	14	.	TRBV19	TRBJ1-1	TRBD1
TGTGCCAGTACCCCTAGGACAGGGAGCATTCCCCAGCATTTT	CASTPRTGSIPQHF	14	few	TRBV19	TRBJ1-5	TRBD1
TGTGCCAGCGGAGGTCTAACAGGGGATCAGCCCCAGCATTTT	CASGGLTGDQPQHF	14	.	TRBV2	TRBJ1-5	TRBD1